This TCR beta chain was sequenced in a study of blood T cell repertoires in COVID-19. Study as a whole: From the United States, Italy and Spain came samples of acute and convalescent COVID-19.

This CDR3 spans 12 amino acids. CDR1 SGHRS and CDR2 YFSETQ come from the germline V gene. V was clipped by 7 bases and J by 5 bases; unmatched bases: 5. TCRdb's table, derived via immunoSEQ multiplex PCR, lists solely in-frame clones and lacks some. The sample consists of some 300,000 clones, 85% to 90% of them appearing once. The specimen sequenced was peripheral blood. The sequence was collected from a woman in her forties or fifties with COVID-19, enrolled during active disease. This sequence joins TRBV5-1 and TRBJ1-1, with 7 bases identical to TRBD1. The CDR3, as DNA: TGCGCCAGCGGACCACAGGGGACTGAAGCTTTCTTT. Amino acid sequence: CASGPQGTEAFF.